These T cell receptor beta chains were read from a single sample in a study of long-term antiretroviral therapy in people with HIV. Some clones are missing from TCRdb's copy, which holds only in-frame ones; the method was immunoSEQ multiplex PCR. The table has tens of thousands of clones, over 80% seen once; the top ten hold over 9%. The sequenced sample was unsorted PBMCs, obtained 1.6 years after starting antiretroviral therapy. These receptors originate from a man in his forties or fifties with HIV. CDR3s include the opening cysteine and the closing phenylalanine or tryptophan. Fields, in order: J gene, D gene, clone size, V gene, CDR3 protein, CDR3 DNA. The D gene is left open where the match is weak. Some rows mark clone size as missing; the rest say once, few, many or name a class of expanded clone.

TRBJ2-1,TRBD2,.,TRBV9,CASSDNSGGSYNEQFF,TGTGCCAGCAGCGACAATAGCGGGGGCTCCTACAATGAGCAGTTCTTC
TRBJ1-3,.,few,TRBV7-6,CASSPRGGASSGNTIYF,TGTGCCAGCAGCCCCCGTGGAGGGGCCTCCTCTGGAAACACCATATATTTT
TRBJ2-7,TRBD1,.,TRBV6-6,CASSLQGRNEQYF,TGTGCCAGCAGCCTACAGGGGCGCAACGAGCAGTACTTC
TRBJ1-1,.,.,TRBV10-3,CAISESVTRNTEAFF,TGTGCCATCAGTGAGTCGGTAACACGGAACACTGAAGCTTTCTTT
TRBJ2-7,.,.,TRBV5-1,CASSRGGQGTDYEQYF,TGCGCCAGCAGCCGGGGTGGGCAGGGGACTGATTACGAGCAGTACTTC
TRBJ2-1,.,.,TRBV5-6,CASSLMNEQFF,TGTGCCAGCAGCTTGATGAATGAGCAGTTCTTC
TRBJ1-1,.,.,TRBV4-2,CASSQTLPGSGRDTEAFF,TGTGCCAGCAGCCAAACTCTACCTGGGTCGGGGCGAGACACTGAAGCTTTCTTT
TRBJ2-2,.,.,TRBV7-6,CASSLWSDTGELFF,TGTGCCAGCAGCTTATGGAGCGACACCGGGGAGCTGTTTTTT
TRBJ1-3,.,.,TRBV7-9,CASNGGTGNTIYF,TGTGCCAGCAATGGGGGGACTGGAAACACCATATATTTT
TRBJ1-5,TRBD1,.,TRBV4-1,CASSQDARQGGGNQPQHF,TGCGCCAGCAGCCAAGATGCGAGACAGGGAGGGGGCAATCAGCCCCAGCATTTT
TRBJ2-3,TRBD1,once,TRBV27,CASSPGQFSTDTQYF,TGTGCCAGCAGCCCGGGACAGTTTAGCACAGATACGCAGTATTTT
TRBJ1-6,.,.,TRBV27,CASSAVLDSPLHF,TGTGCCAGCAGTGCCGTTCTGGATTCACCCCTCCACTTT
TRBJ2-7,.,.,TRBV12-5,CASPPPGEQYF,TGTGCTAGCCCCCCCCCGGGGGAGCAGTACTTC
TRBJ1-1,.,once,TRBV19,CASSIGVGATEAFF,TGTGCCAGTAGTATAGGCGTGGGAGCGACTGAAGCTTTCTTT
TRBJ1-2,.,few,TRBV9,CASSVGTTPGYTF,TGTGCCAGCAGCGTAGGGACCACCCCTGGCTACACCTTC
TRBJ1-4,TRBD1,.,TRBV7-9,CASSLVGGGPSTNEKLFF,TGTGCCAGCAGCTTAGTAGGGGGCGGGCCGTCGACTAATGAAAAACTGTTTTTT
TRBJ1-1,TRBD1,.,TRBV7-3,CASSLPTGILNTEAFF,TGTGCCAGCAGCCTCCCGACAGGGATACTGAACACTGAAGCTTTCTTT
TRBJ2-2,TRBD1,.,TRBV6-1,CASSEALLGGANTGELFF,TGTGCCAGCAGTGAAGCGCTTCTAGGGGGCGCAAACACCGGGGAGCTGTTTTTT
TRBJ1-1,.,.,TRBV28,CASSFRRGGEAFF,TGTGCCAGCAGTTTCCGGCGTGGTGGTGAAGCTTTCTTT
TRBJ2-1,.,.,TRBV12-5,CASGLVLLTGNYNEQFF,TGTGCTAGTGGTTTGGTACTTTTAACAGGGAACTACAATGAGCAGTTCTTC
TRBJ1-5,TRBD1,.,TRBV15,CATSSPGQGDQPQHF,TGTGCCACCAGCAGTCCAGGACAGGGCGATCAGCCCCAGCATTTT
TRBJ2-2,.,.,TRBV7-6,CASSPADTNTGELFF,TGTGCCAGCAGCCCAGCGGACACGAACACCGGGGAGCTGTTTTTT
TRBJ2-7,.,.,TRBV19,CASRPRAGGGYEQYF,TGTGCCAGTAGACCCCGGGCAGGGGGAGGTTACGAGCAGTACTTC
TRBJ2-1,TRBD2,.,TRBV9,CASSHRTSGGDNEQFF,TGTGCCAGCAGCCATCGGACTAGCGGGGGGGACAATGAGCAGTTCTTC
TRBJ1-6,.,.,TRBV9,CASSVEQGSNSPLHF,TGTGCCAGCAGCGTAGAGCAGGGATCGAATTCACCCCTCCACTTT
TRBJ2-1,.,once,TRBV4-1,CASSQSHPSYNEQFF,TGCGCCAGCAGCCAGTCACACCCCTCCTACAATGAGCAGTTCTTC
TRBJ2-7,.,once,TRBV6-4,CASSDSDQDYYEQYF,TGTGCCAGCAGTGATTCGGACCAGGATTACTACGAGCAGTACTTC
TRBJ2-7,TRBD1,.,TRBV5-5,CASEIGDRAILSYEQYF,TGTGCCAGCGAAATTGGAGACAGGGCCATCCTCTCCTACGAGCAGTACTTC
TRBJ1-4,.,.,TRBV11-2,CASSYKQGMANEKLFF,TGTGCCAGCAGCTACAAGCAGGGTATGGCTAATGAAAAACTGTTTTTT
TRBJ2-1,TRBD2,few,TRBV7-9,CASKTSGGGEQFF,TGTGCCAGCAAAACTAGCGGAGGCGGAGAGCAGTTCTTC
TRBJ2-3,.,once,TRBV18,CASSPIPSGTDTQYF,TGTGCCAGCTCACCAATCCCTAGCGGCACAGATACGCAGTATTTT
TRBJ1-4,TRBD1,.,TRBV4-2,CASSQDWPMEGQGSELFF,TGTGCCAGCAGCCAAGATTGGCCTATGGAGGGACAGGGATCAGAACTGTTTTTT
TRBJ2-1,TRBD2,.,TRBV7-8,CASSHGRGTYNEQFF,TGTGCCAGCAGCCATGGGCGGGGGACCTACAATGAGCAGTTCTTC
TRBJ1-2,.,few,TRBV2,CASREDSGGYTF,TGTGCCAGCAGGGAAGACAGCGGCGGCTACACCTTC
TRBJ1-5,.,.,TRBV21-1,CASSGQGNQPQHF,TGTGCCAGCAGCGGACAGGGGAATCAGCCCCAGCATTTT
TRBJ1-1,TRBD1,.,TRBV6-5,CASRDFRGGTEAFF,TGTGCCAGCAGAGATTTCAGGGGGGGAACTGAAGCTTTCTTT
TRBJ1-1,.,.,TRBV9,CASRRGGNTEAFF,TGTGCCAGCAGGCGTGGGGGGAACACTGAAGCTTTCTTT
TRBJ1-5,.,.,TRBV19,CASSIDYGSPLSQPQHF,TGTGCCAGTAGTATAGATTACGGGTCACCTCTGAGTCAGCCCCAGCATTTT
TRBJ2-7,.,.,TRBV11-2,CASSLFQAREQYF,TGTGCCAGCAGCTTATTTCAGGCTCGCGAGCAGTACTTC
TRBJ2-7,TRBD1,.,TRBV11-2,CASSLVSGRGQVAYEQYF,TGTGCCAGCAGCTTAGTGTCGGGGCGGGGACAGGTAGCCTACGAGCAGTACTTC
TRBJ2-1,.,.,TRBV6-6,CASTRGRSYNEQFF,TGTGCCAGCACCCGGGGGAGGTCCTACAATGAGCAGTTCTTC
TRBJ2-5,TRBD2,.,TRBV25-1,CASSEWGGGPKETQYF,TGTGCCAGCAGTGAATGGGGGGGAGGCCCCAAGGAGACCCAGTACTTC
TRBJ1-5,.,few,TRBV28,CASSHLKPQHF,TGTGCCAGCAGTCACCTCAAGCCCCAGCATTTT
TRBJ1-1,.,.,TRBV6-6,CASSYSPWQGSTEAFF,TGTGCCAGCAGTTACTCCCCGTGGCAGGGAAGTACTGAAGCTTTCTTT
TRBJ2-3,.,.,TRBV7-3,CASSLGADTQYF,TGTGCCAGCAGCTTAGGAGCAGATACGCAGTATTTT